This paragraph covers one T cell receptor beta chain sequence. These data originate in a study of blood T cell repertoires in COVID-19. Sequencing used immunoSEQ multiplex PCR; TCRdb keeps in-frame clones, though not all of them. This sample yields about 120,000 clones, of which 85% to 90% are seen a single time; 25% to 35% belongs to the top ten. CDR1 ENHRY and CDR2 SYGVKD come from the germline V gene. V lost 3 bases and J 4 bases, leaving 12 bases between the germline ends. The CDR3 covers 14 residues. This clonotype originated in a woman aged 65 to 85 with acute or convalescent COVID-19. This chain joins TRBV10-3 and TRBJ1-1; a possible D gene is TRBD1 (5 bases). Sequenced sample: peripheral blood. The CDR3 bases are TGTGCCATCAGTGAAGGTACAGGCCGCACTGAAGCTTTCTTT. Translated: CAISEGTGRTEAFF.